The 25 T cell receptor beta chains in this list originate from one sample, sequenced in a study of cytomegalovirus exposure and HLA in healthy donors. With 60 Vbeta and 13 Jbeta primers, the PCR was carried out. Produced via immunoSEQ multiplex PCR; TCRdb's table is partial and in-frame only. Here the sample spans 150,000 to 200,000 clones, 68% being singletons. The sequenced sample consisted of PBMCs. Source of these receptors: a man aged 25-45 years in good health and CMV-seropositive.

The chain links TRBV4-2 to TRBJ2-1; 10 positions match TRBD2. Unmatched junction bases numbered 1, after V lost 1 base and J lost 4 bases. Germline V lookup: CDR1 LGHNA, CDR2 YNFKEQ. The CDR3 loop spans 15 amino acids. The CDR3 nucleotides read TGTGCCAGCAGCCAAGGGACTAGCGGTTACAATGAGCAGTTCTTC. Its translation is CASSQGTSGYNEQFF.

The chain has TRBV27 and TRBJ2-1; TRBD2 matches at 13 bases. This CDR3 has 16 residues. The V segment lost 10 bases and the J segment 6 bases; nucleotides outside the gene matches: 12. CDR1 and CDR2 (germline): MNHEY, SMNVEV (reference sequence). CDR3 region: CAISGPTSGRPNEQFF. CDR3 DNA sequence: TGTGCCATCTCAGGTCCGACTAGCGGGAGGCCCAATGAGCAGTTCTTC.

This clone showed up just once. The chain recombines TRBV7-2 with TRBJ1-3; 7 nucleotides line up with TRBD1. Trimming removed 7 bases from V and 0 bases from J; junction bases left unmatched: 6. Germline CDR1 is SGHTA and CDR2 is FQGNSA. The CDR3 is 15 residues long. As DNA, the CDR3 is TGTGCCAGCACATGGGGGACAGTCTCTGGAAACACCATATATTTT. This sequence encodes CASTWGTVSGNTIYF.

This chain joins TRBV6-5 and TRBJ2-7; 7 positions agree with TRBD1. The V gene end was trimmed by 8 bases and the J gene end by 7 bases; junction bases not matched to a gene: 14. The CDR3 has 14 residues. CDR1 is MNHEY and CDR2 is SVGAGI in the germline V gene. The CDR3 protein is CASQGPGTVREQYF. The CDR3 bases are TGTGCCAGCCAGGGCCCCGGGACAGTGCGTGAGCAGTACTTC.

CDR3 sequence (DNA): TGTGCCAGCTCACAAGACACAGACACTGAAGCTTTCTTT. Amino acids: CASSQDTDTEAFF. V usage is TRBV18 and J usage is TRBJ1-1; no clear D. CDR1 is KGHSH, CDR2 LQKENI, per germline. CDR3 size: 13 residues. The V end lost 4 bases, the J end lost 3 bases, and 9 bases lay between the germline ends.

The chain carries TRBV2 and TRBJ1-5; TRBD1 matches at 7 bases. CDR3 size: 13 residues. CDR1 and CDR2 (germline): SNHLY, FYNNEI. The trim removed 6 bases at V and 7 bases at J, leaving 6 bases unmatched. CDR3 amino acids: CASSGQVRQPQHF. CDR3 coding DNA: TGTGCCAGCAGCGGACAGGTTCGACAGCCCCAGCATTTT.

The rearrangement joins TRBV10-3 to TRBJ1-1; D gene unclear. Trimming left V 4 bases short and J 0 bases short, with 6 bases between. The CDR3 covers 13 residues. The germline gives CDR1 ENHRY, CDR2 SYGVKD. CDR3 amino acids: CAISGGVNTEAFF. In DNA form, the CDR3 reads TGTGCCATCAGTGGCGGGGTGAACACTGAAGCTTTCTTT.

V and J are TRBV7-9 and TRBJ2-1; 13 bases agree with TRBD2. There are 18 residues in the CDR3. In germline, CDR1 is SEHNR, CDR2 FQNEAQ (reference sequence). Trimming removed 0 bases from V and 8 bases from J; junction bases left unmatched: 10. CDR3 coding DNA: TGTGCCAGCAGCTTAGCTCATAGAACTAGCGGGAGGGCTGATGAGCAGTTCTTC. Translation: CASSLAHRTSGRADEQFF.

This clone was picked up a small number of times. The chain recombines TRBV5-1 with TRBJ1-1; D not resolved. V lost 0 bases to trimming and J lost 5 bases, with 11 bases between them. This CDR3 has 14 residues. Germline V gives CDR1 SGHRS, CDR2 YFSETQ. DNA of the CDR3: TGCGCCAGCAGCTTGGCCACAGACAAAACTGAAGCTTTCTTT. It is translated as CASSLATDKTEAFF.

This chain's CDR3 is CASNIQGSGANVLTF. The CDR3 nucleotides read TGTGCCAGCAATATCCAGGGCTCTGGGGCCAACGTCCTGACTTTC. V and J are TRBV6-1 and TRBJ2-6; possible D gene TRBD1, 5 bases. V lost 7 bases and J 0 bases, leaving 10 bases between the germline ends. This CDR3 is 15 amino acids long. Germline V gene lookup returns CDR1 MNHNS and CDR2 SASEGT.

This sequence joins TRBV7-8 and TRBJ1-2, with 8 bases fitting TRBD1. The junction had 7 bases not matched to a gene; V was cut back by 4 bases and J by 6 bases. Per germline, CDR1 SGHVS and CDR2 FQNEAQ. The length of the CDR3 is 14 residues. The CDR3 coding sequence is TGTGCCAGCAGCTGGACAGGGTCGAGGGATGGCTACACCTTC. This codes for CASSWTGSRDGYTF.

The gene calls are TRBV27 and TRBJ2-3, with 10 bases identical to TRBD2. After removal of 5 bases from V and 1 base from J, the junction contained 3 bases not matched to a gene. The CDR3 has 15 residues. The germline V gene has CDR1 MNHEY and CDR2 SMNVEV (reference sequence). As DNA, the CDR3 is TGTGCCAGCAGTCCCCTAGCGGGAGGCACAGATACGCAGTATTTT. This codes for CASSPLAGGTDTQYF.

The CDR3, as DNA: TGTGCCAGCAGTTTGACAGGGGGGAACACTGAAGCTTTCTTT. This codes for CASSLTGGNTEAFF. V and J are TRBV27 and TRBJ1-1; 9 bases match TRBD1. This CDR3 is built from 14 residues. After removal of 3 bases from V and 1 base from J, the junction contained 0 bases not matched to a gene. Per germline, CDR1 MNHEY and CDR2 SMNVEV (reference sequence).

The chain combines TRBV28 with TRBJ1-2, with D possibly being TRBD1 (6 bases). The CDR3 loop spans 12 amino acids. The V end was cut by 6 bases, the J end by 4 bases, with 9 bases between. Germline CDR1 and CDR2: MDHEN and SYDVKM. Here the CDR3 reads CASRQGAYGYTF. CDR3 bases: TGTGCCAGCAGACAGGGAGCCTATGGCTACACCTTC.

This clone was picked up a small number of times. The chain is built from TRBV7-6 and TRBJ2-3; TRBD1 might be the D (5 bases). Trimming stripped 5 bases from V and 5 bases from J, with 17 bases between. Germline values: CDR1 SGHVS, CDR2 FNYEAQ. The CDR3 is 15 residues long. The CDR3 region is CASSQGSIRGDTQYF. As DNA, the CDR3 is TGTGCCAGCAGCCAGGGAAGTATAAGGGGAGATACGCAGTATTTT.

The chain couples TRBV7-2 to TRBJ1-1, with D maybe TRBD1 (5 bases). Germline V CDR1 and CDR2: SGHTA, FQGNSA. The V end was cut by 5 bases, the J end by 1 base, with 14 bases between. The CDR3 sequence is 15 residues long. The CDR3 nucleotides are TGTGCCAGCAGCCCCTCGGGGGGAGCGAACACTGAAGCTTTCTTT. Amino acid sequence: CASSPSGGANTEAFF.

The chain has TRBV9 and TRBJ2-5, with TRBD2 matching over 7 bases. The CDR3 is 14 residues long. V shed 4 bases and J 1 base; nucleotides not matched to a gene: 4. Germline V gene sequence: CDR1 SGDLS, CDR2 YYNGEE. This CDR3 is CASSKASGQETQYF. The CDR3, as DNA: TGTGCCAGCAGCAAGGCTAGCGGCCAAGAGACCCAGTACTTC. The variable domain in full, with the rest retrieved from reference TRBV9 and TRBJ2-5, is DSGVTQTPKHLITATGQRVTLRCSPRSGDLSVYWYQQSLDQGLQFLIQYYNGEERAKGNILERFSAQQFPDLHSELNLSSLELGDSALYFCASSKASGQETQYFGPGTRLLVL.

The V gene is TRBV9, the J gene TRBJ1-1, with D unclear. The CDR3 totals 15 residues. Germline V gene data show CDR1 as SGDLS and CDR2 as YYNGEE. V lost 0 bases and J 6 bases, leaving 15 bases between the germline ends. CDR3 in DNA: TGTGCCAGCAGCGTAGGGGCAAGCTACCCCCCTGAAGCTTTCTTT. It codes for CASSVGASYPPEAFF.

This chain links TRBV15 with TRBJ2-1; 11 nucleotides match TRBD1. Germline lookup yields CDR1 LNHNV and CDR2 YYDKDF (reference sequence). This CDR3 is 16 amino acids long. The V segment lost 5 bases and the J segment 6 bases; nucleotides outside the gene matches: 9. The CDR3 here is CATSGATGTGGNEQFF. The DNA for the CDR3 is TGTGCCACCAGCGGAGCTACCGGGACAGGGGGCAATGAGCAGTTCTTC.

This clone was detected only a few times. The chain uses TRBV27 and TRBJ2-1, with 8 bases identical to TRBD2. Germline V gives CDR1 MNHEY, CDR2 SMNVEV (reference sequence). This CDR3 is built from 20 residues. Trimming removed 3 bases from V and 0 bases from J; junction bases left unmatched: 16. Written as DNA, the CDR3 is TGTGCCAGCAGTTTTCGCACCGCCCAACTAGCGGAGACCTCCTACAATGAGCAGTTCTTC. Translating gives CASSFRTAQLAETSYNEQFF.

The chain employs TRBV5-1 and TRBJ2-7, with 9 bases that match TRBD2. Germline V gene data show CDR1 as SGHRS and CDR2 as YFSETQ. The CDR3 extends over 18 amino acids. Trimming cost V 4 bases and J 3 bases; bases outside gene matches: 17. The CDR3 is CASSPSKTSGRLNYEQYF. In nucleotides, the CDR3 is TGCGCCAGCAGCCCATCGAAGACTAGCGGAAGACTAAACTACGAGCAGTACTTC. Full variable domain (missing parts from reference TRBV5-1 and TRBJ2-7): KAGVTQTPRYLIKTRGQQVTLSCSPISGHRSVSWYQQTPGQGLQFLFEYFSETQRNKGNFPGRFSGRQFSNSRSEMNVSTLELGDSALYLCASSPSKTSGRLNYEQYFGPGTRLTVT.

In its sample, this clone was seen once. This rearrangement joins TRBV5-1 to TRBJ1-5; 7 nucleotides match TRBD1. Trimming cost V 4 bases and J 2 bases; bases outside gene matches: 3. Germline V gives CDR1 SGHRS, CDR2 YFSETQ. The CDR3 contains 14 residues. The CDR3 protein is CASSAGTGNQPQHF. The CDR3, as DNA: TGCGCCAGCAGCGCGGGGACAGGCAATCAGCCCCAGCATTTT.

On this clone itself: Germline and junction disagree at one end, which may indicate a read error. The rearrangement uses TRBV7-9 and TRBJ2-1; 7 positions agree with TRBD2. Germline assignment: CDR1 SEHNR and CDR2 FQNEAQ (reference sequence). CDR3 size: 15 residues. CDR3 loop: CSSSLRAGPPNEQFF. CDR3 in DNA: TGTTCCAGCAGCCTTCGAGCGGGACCGCCTAATGAGCAGTTCTTC.

This clone was picked up many times. Other nucleotide sequences in the sample specify the same CDR3. The rearrangement joins TRBV5-1 to TRBJ2-1; 8 positions match TRBD1. The germline V gene encodes CDR1 SGHRS and CDR2 YFSETQ. J gave up 4 bases and V 0 bases, and 3 bases lay outside the gene matches. This CDR3 is built from 15 residues. In DNA form, the CDR3 reads TGCGCCAGCAGCTTGGGGCAGGGGGCGTACAATGAGCAGTTCTTC. Translating gives CASSLGQGAYNEQFF. Filled out from reference TRBV5-1 and TRBJ2-1, the complete variable domain reads KAGVTQTPRYLIKTRGQQVTLSCSPISGHRSVSWYQQTPGQGLQFLFEYFSETQRNKGNFPGRFSGRQFSNSRSEMNVSTLELGDSALYLCASSLGQGAYNEQFFGPGTRLTVL.

This clone appeared a single time. CDR3 sequence: CASSKAPARAGASEQYF. The CDR3 DNA reads as TGTGCCAGCAGCAAAGCGCCCGCAAGAGCGGGAGCCTCCGAGCAGTACTTC. The chain joins TRBV21-1 to TRBJ2-7; the DNA was not compared with TRBD2, the D call given in the table. TRBV21-1 is described as a pseudogene. This CDR3 is 17 amino acids long.